The following is a T cell receptor (beta chain) sequence with its context. This specimen belongs to a study of T cell responses to AZD1222 COVID-19 vaccine. About the research overall: Pooling covered second doses at about 4 or about 12 weeks.

V lost 6 bases, J lost 0 bases, and 16 bases lay in between. CDR1 MDHEN and CDR2 SYDVKM come from the germline V gene. This CDR3 comprises 16 residues. Assay used: immunoSEQ multiplex PCR; TCRdb lists only in-frame clones, some missing. The sample lists about 55,000 clones; roughly 80% were seen once. The chain couples TRBV28 to TRBJ2-3; tentative D call: TRBD1 (6 bases). This specimen consisted of peripheral blood, obtained on day 0 of AZD1222 vaccination. This sequence originates from an adult in good health. CDR3 sequence: CASRGYGTTSTDTQYF. The CDR3 DNA reads as TGTGCCAGCAGAGGATACGGGACAACTAGCACAGATACGCAGTATTTT.